Included here is one TCR beta chain sequence, with context. Data came from immunoSEQ multiplex PCR; TCRdb stores just in-frame clones and leaves some out. The table has about 170,000 clones, 90% seen once; the top ten hold about 3%. This specimen comes from a study of T cell responses to AZD1222 COVID-19 vaccine. The wider study: Pooled samples include second doses given at about 4 or 12 weeks.

Germline V gene data show CDR1 as MNHEY and CDR2 as SMNVEV (reference sequence). The CDR3 spans 17 residues. The J segment lost 5 bases and the V segment lost 5 bases, leaving 13 bases of the junction unmatched. This receptor was identified in an adult in good health. The sample in question was peripheral blood, obtained on day 0 of AZD1222 vaccination. The gene calls are TRBV27 and TRBJ2-7; 12 bases fit TRBD1. The CDR3 region is CASSTRLGTGGENEQYF. The CDR3 nucleotides read TGTGCCAGCAGTACACGTCTGGGGACAGGGGGCGAGAACGAGCAGTACTTC.